The clone carrying this TCR beta chain was seen a handful of times. Its antigen is still unknown. The sample comes from a study of molecular identifiers for immune sequencing clone quantification. General study points: Barcodes shared by identical TCR molecules could lead to underestimated sizes of highly expanded clones. In naive cells, clones above 20 RNA copies held under 1% of molecules, whereas in effector cells they held over 99%.

Naive CD8 T cells, phenotype CD8+CD4-CCR7+CD45RA+, were sorted. Methods described previously were used for bulk TCR libraries, and listed TCR primers were applied. MiXCR, applied by TCRdb to the PCR reads, yields one record per CDR3 protein. The sample carries 460,000 or so distinct CDR3 sequences, about 25% recorded once. Trimming took 6 bases from V and 3 from J; bases not matched to a gene: 9. CDR1 is LGHDT and CDR2 is YNNKEL in the germline V gene (reference sequence). The CDR3 has 16 residues. The sample was naive CD8+ T cells from blood, with Jurkat cell RNA spiked in. The subset is: FACS-sorted CD8+CD4-CCR7+CD45RA+ naive T cells. This receptor was identified in a human donor in good health. Some libraries in this study had Jurkat cell RNA spiked in. J is TRBJ2-1 and V is TRBV3-1, with 9 bases matching TRBD1. The chain's CDR3 is CASSVQGAYFYNEQFF. DNA of the CDR3: TGTGCCAGCAGTGTACAGGGGGCCTACTTCTACAATGAGCAGTTCTTC.